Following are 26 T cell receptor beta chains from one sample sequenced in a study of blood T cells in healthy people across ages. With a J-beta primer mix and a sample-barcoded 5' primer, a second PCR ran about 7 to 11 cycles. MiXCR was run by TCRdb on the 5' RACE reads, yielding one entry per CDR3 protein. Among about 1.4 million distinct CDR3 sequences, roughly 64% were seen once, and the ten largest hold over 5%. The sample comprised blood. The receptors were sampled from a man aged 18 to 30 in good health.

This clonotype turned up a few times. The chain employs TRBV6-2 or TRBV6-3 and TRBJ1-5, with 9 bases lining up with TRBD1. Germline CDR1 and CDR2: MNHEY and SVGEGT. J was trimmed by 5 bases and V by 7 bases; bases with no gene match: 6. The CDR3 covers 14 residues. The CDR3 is CASTLGQGYQPQHF. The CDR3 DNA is TGTGCCAGCACCTTAGGACAGGGGTATCAGCCCCAGCATTTT.

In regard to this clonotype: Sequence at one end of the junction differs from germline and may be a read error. CDR3: CASSPQDSSGGDTIYF. The CDR3 DNA follows: TGTGCCAGCTCACCCCAGGACAGTTCGGGTGGAGACACCATATATTTT. This rearrangement joins TRBV18 to TRBJ1-3; D is possibly TRBD1 (6 bases). This CDR3 is built from 16 residues. The germline V gene encodes CDR1 KGHSH and CDR2 LQKENI.

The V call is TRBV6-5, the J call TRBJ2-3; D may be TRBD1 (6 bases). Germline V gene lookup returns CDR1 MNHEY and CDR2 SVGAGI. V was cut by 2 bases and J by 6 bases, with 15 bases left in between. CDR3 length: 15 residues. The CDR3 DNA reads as TGTGCCAGCAGTTACGGACAGTCAGATGGGGATACGCAGTATTTT. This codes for CASSYGQSDGDTQYF.

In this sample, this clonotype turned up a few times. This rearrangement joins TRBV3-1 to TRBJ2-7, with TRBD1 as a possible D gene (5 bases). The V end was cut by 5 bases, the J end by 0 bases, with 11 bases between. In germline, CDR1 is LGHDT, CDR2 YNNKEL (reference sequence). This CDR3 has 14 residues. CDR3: CASSGRGSSYEQYF. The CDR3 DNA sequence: TGTGCCAGCAGCGGAAGGGGTAGCTCCTACGAGCAGTACTTC.

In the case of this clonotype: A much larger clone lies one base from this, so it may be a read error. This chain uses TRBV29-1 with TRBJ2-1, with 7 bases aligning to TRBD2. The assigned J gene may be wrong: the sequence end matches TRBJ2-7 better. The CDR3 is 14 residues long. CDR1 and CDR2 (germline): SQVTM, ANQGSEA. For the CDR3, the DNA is TGCAGCCAAAGCGGGACGAGCTCCTACAATGAGCAGTACTTC. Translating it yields CSQSGTSSYNEQYF.

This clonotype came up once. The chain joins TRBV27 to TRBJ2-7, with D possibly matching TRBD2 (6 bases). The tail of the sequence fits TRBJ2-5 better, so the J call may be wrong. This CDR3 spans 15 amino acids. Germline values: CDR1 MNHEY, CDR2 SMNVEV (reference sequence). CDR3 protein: CASSPGGITGETQYF. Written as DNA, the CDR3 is TGTGCCAGCAGTCCCGGCGGGATCACGGGAGAGACCCAGTACTTC.

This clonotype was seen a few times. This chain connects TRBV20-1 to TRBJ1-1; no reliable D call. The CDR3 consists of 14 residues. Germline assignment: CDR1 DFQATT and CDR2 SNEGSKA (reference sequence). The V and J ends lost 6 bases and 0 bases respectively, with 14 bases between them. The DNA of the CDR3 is TGCAGTGCCCCTAGCGGCTTATTGAACACTGAAGCTTTCTTT. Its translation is CSAPSGLLNTEAFF.

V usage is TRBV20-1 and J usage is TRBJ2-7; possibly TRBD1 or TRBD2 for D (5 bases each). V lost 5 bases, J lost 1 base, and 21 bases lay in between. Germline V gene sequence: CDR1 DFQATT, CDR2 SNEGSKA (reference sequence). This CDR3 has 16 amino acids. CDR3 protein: CSAHNTGTFSSYEQYF. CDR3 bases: TGCAGTGCTCACAATACCGGGACCTTTAGTTCCTACGAGCAGTACTTC.

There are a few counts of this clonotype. DNA for the CDR3: TGCGCCAGCAGCCAAGGACAGGGCTTTAAGAACTACGAGCAGTACTTC. Residues: CASSQGQGFKNYEQYF. The rearrangement joins TRBV4-1 to TRBJ2-7; 7 bases fit TRBD1. V shed 1 base, J shed 3 bases, and the junction held 9 bases outside the gene matches. CDR1 and CDR2 from the germline V gene are MGHRA and YSYEKL. CDR3 length: 16 residues.

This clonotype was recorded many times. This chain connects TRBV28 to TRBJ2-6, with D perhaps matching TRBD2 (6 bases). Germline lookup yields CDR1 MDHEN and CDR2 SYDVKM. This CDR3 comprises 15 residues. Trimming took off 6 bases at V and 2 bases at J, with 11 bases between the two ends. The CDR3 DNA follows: TGTGCCAGCAGCTCGACGGGGGCTGGGGCCAACGTCCTGACTTTC. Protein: CASSSTGAGANVLTF.

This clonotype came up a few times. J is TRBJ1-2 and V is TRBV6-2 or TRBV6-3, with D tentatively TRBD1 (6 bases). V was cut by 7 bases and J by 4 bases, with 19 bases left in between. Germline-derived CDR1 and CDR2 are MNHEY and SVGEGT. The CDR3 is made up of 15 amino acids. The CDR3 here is CASNTRDINIYGYTF. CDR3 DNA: TGTGCCAGCAATACCCGGGACATCAACATCTATGGCTACACCTTC.

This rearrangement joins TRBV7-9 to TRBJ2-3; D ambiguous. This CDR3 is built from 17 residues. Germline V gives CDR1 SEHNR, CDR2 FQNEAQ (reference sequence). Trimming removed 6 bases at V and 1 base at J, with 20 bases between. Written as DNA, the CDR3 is TGTGCCAGCAGTCTGGTGGTATCAGGTTTCCGCACAGATACGCAGTATTTT. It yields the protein CASSLVVSGFRTDTQYF.

The CDR3 sequence: CSVEDRDRAVGELFF. In nucleotides, the CDR3 is TGCAGCGTTGAGGACCGGGACAGGGCCGTCGGGGAGCTGTTTTTT. J is TRBJ2-2 and V is TRBV29-1; 9 nucleotides line up with TRBD1. The CDR3 has 15 amino acids. After removal of 3 bases from V and 7 bases from J, the junction contained 9 bases not matched to a gene. Germline CDR1 and CDR2: SQVTM and ANQGSEA.

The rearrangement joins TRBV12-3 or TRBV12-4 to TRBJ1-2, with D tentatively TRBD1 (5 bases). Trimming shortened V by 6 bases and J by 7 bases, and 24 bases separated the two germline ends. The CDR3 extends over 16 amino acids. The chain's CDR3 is CASSLLVARQSRGYTF. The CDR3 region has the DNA TGTGCCAGCAGCCTACTCGTTGCGAGACAGTCGCGTGGCTACACCTTC.

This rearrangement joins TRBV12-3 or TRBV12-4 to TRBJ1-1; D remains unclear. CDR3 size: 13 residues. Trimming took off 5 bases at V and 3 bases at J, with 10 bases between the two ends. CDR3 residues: CASSPYRDTEAFF. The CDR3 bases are TGTGCCAGCAGTCCCTATCGGGACACTGAAGCTTTCTTT.

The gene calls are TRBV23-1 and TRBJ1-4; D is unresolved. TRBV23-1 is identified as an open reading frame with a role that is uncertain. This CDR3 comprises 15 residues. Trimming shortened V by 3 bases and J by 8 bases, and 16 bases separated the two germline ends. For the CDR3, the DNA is TGCGCCAGCAGTCAGCGACCCGGGCCCGGGGAAAAACTGTTTTTT. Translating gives CASSQRPGPGEKLFF.

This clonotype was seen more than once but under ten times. CDR3 loop: CASSETGTKYYEQYF. DNA for the CDR3: TGTGCCAGCAGTGAAACCGGGACTAAATACTACGAGCAGTACTTC. The chain joins TRBV27 to TRBJ2-7, with TRBD2 identical over 7 bases. The junction had 10 bases not matched to a gene; V was cut back by 5 bases and J by 3 bases. This CDR3 comprises 15 residues. Germline V gene data show CDR1 as MNHEY and CDR2 as SMNVEV (reference sequence).

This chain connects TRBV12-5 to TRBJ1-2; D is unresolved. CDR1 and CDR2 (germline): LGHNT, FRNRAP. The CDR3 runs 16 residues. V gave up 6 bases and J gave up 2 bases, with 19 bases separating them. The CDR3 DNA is TGTGCTAGTGGATACCATTTTCGGGCCGGAAACTATGGCTACACCTTC. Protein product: CASGYHFRAGNYGYTF.

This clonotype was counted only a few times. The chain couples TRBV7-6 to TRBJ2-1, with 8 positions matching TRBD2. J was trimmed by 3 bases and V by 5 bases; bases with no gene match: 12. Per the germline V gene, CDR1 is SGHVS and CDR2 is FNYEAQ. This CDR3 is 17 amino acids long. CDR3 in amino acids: CASSPTASGGYYNEQFF. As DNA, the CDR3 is TGTGCCAGCAGCCCAACAGCCAGCGGGGGATACTACAATGAGCAGTTCTTC.

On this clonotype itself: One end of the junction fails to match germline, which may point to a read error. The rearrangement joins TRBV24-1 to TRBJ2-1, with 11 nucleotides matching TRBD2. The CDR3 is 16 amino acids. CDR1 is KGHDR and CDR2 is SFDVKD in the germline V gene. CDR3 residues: CTTSDGTSGPLGEQFF. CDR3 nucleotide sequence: TGTACCACCAGTGACGGGACTAGCGGTCCCCTAGGTGAGCAGTTCTTC.

CDR3 region: CASSPPTDYEQYF. CDR3 nucleotide sequence: TGCGCCAGCAGCCCCCCGACTGACTACGAGCAGTACTTC. The V and J genes are TRBV5-1 and TRBJ2-5; D is unclear. The DNA matches TRBJ2-7 better at its end, which makes the J call doubtful. Germline V CDR1 and CDR2: SGHRS, YFSETQ. This CDR3 is built from 13 residues.

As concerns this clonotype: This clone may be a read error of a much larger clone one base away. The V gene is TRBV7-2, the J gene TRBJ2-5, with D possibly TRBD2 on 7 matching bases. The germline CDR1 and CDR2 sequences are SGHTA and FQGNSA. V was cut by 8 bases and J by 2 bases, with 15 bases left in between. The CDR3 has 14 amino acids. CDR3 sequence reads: CASLDGGRQETQYF. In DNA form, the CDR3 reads TGTGCCAGCCTGGACGGGGGGCGGCAAGAGACCCAGTACTTC.

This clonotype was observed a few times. The CDR3: CATSRDTLPQETQYF. CDR3 nucleotide sequence: TGTGCCACCAGCAGAGACACCCTCCCCCAAGAGACCCAGTACTTC. V is TRBV15 and J is TRBJ2-5; D is ambiguous. The CDR3 has 15 residues. V dropped 0 bases and J dropped 1 base, with 9 bases sitting between them. Germline-derived CDR1 and CDR2 are LNHNV and YYDKDF (reference sequence).

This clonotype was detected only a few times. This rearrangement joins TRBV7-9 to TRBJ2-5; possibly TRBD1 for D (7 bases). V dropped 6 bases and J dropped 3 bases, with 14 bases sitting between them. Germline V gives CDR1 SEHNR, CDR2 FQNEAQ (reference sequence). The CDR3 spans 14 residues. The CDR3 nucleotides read TGTGCCAGCAGGGACGCAGGGGGGAAAGAGACCCAGTACTTC. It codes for CASRDAGGKETQYF.

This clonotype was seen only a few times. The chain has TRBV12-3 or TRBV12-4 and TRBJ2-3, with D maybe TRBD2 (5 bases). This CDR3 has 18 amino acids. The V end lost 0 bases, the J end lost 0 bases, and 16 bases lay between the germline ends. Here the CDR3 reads CASSLAESASPSTDTQYF. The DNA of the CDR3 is TGTGCCAGCAGTTTAGCTGAGAGCGCTAGCCCTAGCACAGATACGCAGTATTTT.

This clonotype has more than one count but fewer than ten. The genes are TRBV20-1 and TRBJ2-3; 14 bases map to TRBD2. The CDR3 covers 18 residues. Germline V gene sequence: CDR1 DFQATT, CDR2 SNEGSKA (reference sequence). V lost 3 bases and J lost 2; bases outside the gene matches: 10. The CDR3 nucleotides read TGCAGTGCTAGCATGACTAGCGGGGGGGCTCTCTACACAGATACGCAGTATTTT. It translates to CSASMTSGGALYTDTQYF.